The 6 T cell receptor beta chains given below trace back to one sample, sequenced in a study of T cell repertoires in cytomegalovirus infection. TCRdb passed the reads through MiXCR, listing each CDR3 protein once. Seen here are about 920,000 distinct CDR3 sequences, 30% to 40% observed once, and the top ten hold roughly 13%. Their cognate antigens are unknown. The sequencing here drew on cultured CD8+ T cells from PBMCs, taken from culture after CMV antigen stimulation. The source of these receptors is a human donor in good health (CMV status not recorded). Some clones in this sample may be carry-over from other donors' samples.

This clonotype was picked up one time. V gene TRBV24-1 combines with J gene TRBJ2-1, with D hard to call. Germline V gene lookup returns CDR1 KGHDR and CDR2 SFDVKD. V shed 3 bases and J shed 2 bases, with 13 bases lying between them. The CDR3 is made up of 16 amino acids. CDR3 sequence: CATSDKGTFPYNEQFF. The CDR3 bases are TGTGCCACCAGTGATAAGGGAACTTTCCCCTACAATGAGCAGTTCTTC.

The genes are TRBV29-1 and TRBJ2-3; 12 bases match TRBD2. CDR3 size: 17 residues. CDR1 is SQVTM, CDR2 ANQGSEA, per germline. J gave up 0 bases and V 0 bases, and 4 bases lay outside the gene matches. The CDR3 region has the DNA TGCAGCGTTGAAGAACTAGCGGGGGGACCTAGCACAGATACGCAGTATTTT. This codes for CSVEELAGGPSTDTQYF.

V is TRBV12-3 or TRBV12-4 and J is TRBJ1-2; possibly TRBD1 for D (6 bases). The CDR3 extends over 15 amino acids. The V end was cut by 6 bases, the J end by 6 bases, with 20 bases between. Here the CDR3 reads CASRPPGAREDGYTF. In DNA form, the CDR3 reads TGTGCCAGCAGACCCCCGGGGGCTAGGGAAGATGGCTACACCTTC.

This clonotype was seen a handful of times. The CDR3 region is CAIRVAPPGSSGNTIYF. The CDR3 DNA follows: TGTGCCATCAGAGTCGCCCCCCCGGGCTCCTCTGGAAACACCATATATTTT. The rearrangement joins TRBV10-3 to TRBJ1-3; no reliable D call. The CDR3 extends over 17 amino acids. Trimming removed 6 bases at V and 0 bases at J, with 18 bases between. Germline CDR1 is ENHRY and CDR2 is SYGVKD.

This clonotype appeared a few times. V usage is TRBV5-1 and J usage is TRBJ1-1, with D maybe TRBD1 (5 bases). Trimming removed 0 bases from V and 6 bases from J, with 9 bases in between. There are 13 residues in the CDR3. CDR1 and CDR2 (germline): SGHRS, YFSETQ. CDR3 nucleotides: TGCGCCAGCAGCTTGGACGGGGCCCCTGAAGCTTTCTTT. It encodes CASSLDGAPEAFF.

The gene calls are TRBV7-2 and TRBJ1-1, with D uncertain. Trimming removed 7 bases from V and 3 bases from J, with 15 bases in between. In germline, CDR1 is SGHTA, CDR2 FQGNSA. The CDR3 extends over 14 amino acids. The CDR3 loop reads CTSTLARGDTEAFF. The DNA for the CDR3 is TGTACCAGCACCCTAGCACGCGGGGACACTGAAGCTTTCTTT.